A single sample is the source of the 10 T cell receptor beta chains below, sequenced in a study of blood T cell repertoires in COVID-19. Method: immunoSEQ multiplex PCR; TCRdb's copy keeps in-frame clones and lacks some. Of over 25,000 clones in the sample, approximately 72% were seen once. The sequencing sample was made of peripheral blood. The receptors shown here come from a man older than 75 with acute or convalescent COVID-19.

V gene TRBV5-1 combines with J gene TRBJ1-2; D ambiguous. The CDR3 consists of 13 residues. Trimming took off 2 bases at V and 3 bases at J, with 8 bases between the two ends. Germline CDR1 reads SGHRS; CDR2 reads YFSETQ. DNA for the CDR3: TGCGCCAGCAGCTTAACAGCTTACTATGGCTACACCTTC. Protein product: CASSLTAYYGYTF.

The V and J genes are TRBV2 and TRBJ1-3, with D maybe TRBD1 (5 bases). Germline V lookup: CDR1 SNHLY, CDR2 FYNNEI. The CDR3 length is 16 residues. V was trimmed by 5 bases and J by 0 bases, leaving 14 bases between them. This CDR3 reads CASSFSTGGSGNTIYF. The DNA of the CDR3 is TGTGCCAGCAGTTTTTCCACGGGGGGCTCTGGAAACACCATATATTTT.

The J gene is TRBJ1-1, the V gene TRBV6-1; D unresolved. CDR3 length equals 16 residues. The V end was cut by 0 bases, the J end by 5 bases, with 16 bases between. Germline CDR1 and CDR2: MNHNS and SASEGT. The CDR3 DNA reads TGTGCCAGCAGTGAAGCTAGGCCGGGATGGCGGACTGAAGCTTTCTTT. Its translation: CASSEARPGWRTEAFF.

The chain uses TRBV19 and TRBJ1-2, with D possibly being TRBD1 (5 bases). Between the trimmed V and J ends, which lost 3 bases and 0 bases, there was a span of 8 bases. Germline V lookup: CDR1 LNHDA, CDR2 SQIVND (reference sequence). The CDR3 runs 14 residues. CDR3 nucleotide sequence: TGTGCCAGTAGTATCGGGACTTCTAACTATGGCTACACCTTC. Protein sequence: CASSIGTSNYGYTF.

The chain employs TRBV5-1 and TRBJ1-1; D gene unclear. Germline values: CDR1 SGHRS, CDR2 YFSETQ. The CDR3 has 14 residues. Trimming pared 0 bases from V and 1 base from J, leaving 7 bases between. CDR3: CASSLGPGNTEAFF. The CDR3, as DNA: TGCGCCAGCAGCTTGGGCCCAGGGAACACTGAAGCTTTCTTT.

The chain joins TRBV7-3 to TRBJ2-5; 11 bases fit TRBD1. Per germline, CDR1 SGHTA and CDR2 FQGTGA. The length of the CDR3 is 14 residues. The trim removed 5 bases at V and 5 bases at J, leaving 4 bases unmatched. CDR3 region: CASSRTGGEETQYF. The CDR3 nucleotides are TGTGCCAGCAGCCGGACAGGGGGCGAGGAGACCCAGTACTTC.

The chain recombines TRBV4-1 with TRBJ2-1, with TRBD2 matching over 12 bases. Unmatched junction bases numbered 7, after V lost 4 bases and J lost 3 bases. The CDR3 runs to 17 residues. Germline V CDR1 and CDR2: MGHRA, YSYEKL. The CDR3 is CASSRGGLAGIYNEQFF. The CDR3 coding sequence is TGCGCCAGCAGCCGAGGAGGACTAGCGGGGATCTACAATGAGCAGTTCTTC.

V gene TRBV7-2 combines with J gene TRBJ2-3, with a possible D match to TRBD2 (6 bases). Deletions cut 3 bases from V and 6 bases from J, with 13 bases between. The germline CDR1 and CDR2 sequences are SGHTA and FQGNSA. The CDR3 extends over 14 amino acids. This chain's CDR3 is CASSLAGPRDTQYF. The DNA of the CDR3 is TGTGCCAGCAGCTTGGCGGGGCCCCGCGATACGCAGTATTTT.

The V and J genes are TRBV12-5 and TRBJ2-1, with D possibly TRBD2 on 5 matching bases. V lost 1 base and J lost 7, with 14 bases in between. The germline V gene encodes CDR1 LGHNT and CDR2 FRNRAP. The CDR3 covers 15 residues. The chain's CDR3 is CASGLALARGNEQFF. CDR3 DNA sequence: TGTGCTAGTGGTTTGGCCCTCGCCCGCGGGAATGAGCAGTTCTTC.

The gene calls are TRBV30 and TRBJ1-6; 8 bases are shared with TRBD1. Germline-derived CDR1 and CDR2 are GTSNPN and SVGIG (reference sequence). J was trimmed by 10 bases and V by 2 bases; bases with no gene match: 7. The CDR3 covers 14 residues. The CDR3 spells CAWSTGTGGSPLHF. CDR3 DNA: TGTGCCTGGAGTACCGGGACAGGAGGGTCACCCCTCCACTTT.